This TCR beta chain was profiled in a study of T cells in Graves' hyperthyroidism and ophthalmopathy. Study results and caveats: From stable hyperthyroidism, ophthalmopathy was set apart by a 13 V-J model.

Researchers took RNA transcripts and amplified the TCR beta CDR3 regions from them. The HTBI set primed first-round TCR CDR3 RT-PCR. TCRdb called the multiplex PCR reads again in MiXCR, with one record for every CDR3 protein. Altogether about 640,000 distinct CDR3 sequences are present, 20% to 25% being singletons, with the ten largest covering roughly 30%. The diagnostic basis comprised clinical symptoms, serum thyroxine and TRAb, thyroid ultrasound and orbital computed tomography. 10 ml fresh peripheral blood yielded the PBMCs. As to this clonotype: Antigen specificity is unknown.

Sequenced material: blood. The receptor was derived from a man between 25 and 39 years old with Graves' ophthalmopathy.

The CDR3, as DNA: TGTGCCAGTAGTGGCCCCGGGACAGCCGACTACGAGCAGTACTTC. Protein: CASSGPGTADYEQYF. V gene TRBV19 combines with J gene TRBJ2-7, with TRBD1 matching 7 bases. Germline CDR1 is LNHDA and CDR2 is SQIVND (reference sequence). The CDR3 contains 15 residues. Unmatched junction bases numbered 10, after V lost 5 bases and J lost 3 bases.